This T cell receptor (beta chain) was recorded in a study of OX40 agonist ivuxolimab in advanced cancers. Study overall: The patients got ivuxolimab, which is an agonistic anti-OX40 (CD134) antibody. Whole-study results and caveats: Some patients who did not respond also had low normalized T-cell clonal expansion. CD8+ T cells were the subset that, on average, had more expanded clones than CD4+.

With regard to this clone: Its antigen remains unidentified.

Data came from immunoSEQ multiplex PCR; TCRdb stores just in-frame clones and leaves some out. The sample has around 60,000 clones; approximately 80% are singletons. V gave up 6 bases and J gave up 5 bases, with 19 bases separating them. This CDR3 has 15 amino acids. The V gene's germline CDR1 is SNHLY and CDR2 FYNNEI. The chain links TRBV2 to TRBJ2-5, with D perhaps TRBD1 or TRBD2 (5 bases each). The source is an adult with an advanced solid tumor such as melanoma, head and neck, liver or kidney cancer. This material consisted of CD4+ or CD8+ T cells sorted from blood, taken in a trial of the OX40 agonist ivuxolimab. The CDR3 here is CASRAGAQGFETQYF. The CDR3 DNA follows: TGTGCCAGCAGGGCCGGGGCCCAAGGTTTTGAGACCCAGTACTTC.